The table lists the clone carrying this TCR beta chain with a few counts. The sample belongs to a study of blood T cell repertoires in COVID-19. Study-level information: PBMCs, B-cell-depleted T cells, or T cells were the source of the cDNA or gDNA that made up the material.

Some clones are missing from TCRdb's copy, which holds only in-frame ones; the method was immunoSEQ multiplex PCR. The sample gives hundreds of thousands of clones, roughly 80% of which show up once; approximately 7.5% is in the top ten. V lost 2 bases, J lost 4 bases, and 11 bases lay in between. The CDR3 contains 14 residues. Looked up from germline, CDR1 is MNHNY and CDR2 is SVGAGI (reference sequence). The material sequenced was peripheral blood. The chain couples TRBV6-6 to TRBJ1-1; D is ambiguous. The source of this sequence is a woman of 80 years or more with COVID-19, enrolled during active disease. The CDR3 nucleotides are TGTGCCAGCAGTTACGGAGATGGCGGCACTGAAGCTTTCTTT. It encodes CASSYGDGGTEAFF.